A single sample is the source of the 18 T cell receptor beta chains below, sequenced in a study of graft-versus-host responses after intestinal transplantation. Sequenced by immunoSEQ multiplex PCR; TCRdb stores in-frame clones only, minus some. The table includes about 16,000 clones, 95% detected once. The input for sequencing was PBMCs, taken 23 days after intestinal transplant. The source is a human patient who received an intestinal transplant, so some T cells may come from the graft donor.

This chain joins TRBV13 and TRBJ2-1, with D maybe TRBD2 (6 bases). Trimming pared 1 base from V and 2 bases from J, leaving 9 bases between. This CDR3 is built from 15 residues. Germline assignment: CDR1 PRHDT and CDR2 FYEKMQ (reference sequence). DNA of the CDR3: TGTGCCAGCAGCTTAGTAGCGGAACCCTACAATGAGCAGTTCTTC. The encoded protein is CASSLVAEPYNEQFF.

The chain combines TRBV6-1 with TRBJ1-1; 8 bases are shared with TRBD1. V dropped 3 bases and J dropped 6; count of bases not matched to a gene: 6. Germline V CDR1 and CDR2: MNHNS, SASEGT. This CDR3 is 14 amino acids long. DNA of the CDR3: TGTGCCAGCAGTGACCTGGACAGGGACCCTGAAGCTTTCTTT. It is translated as CASSDLDRDPEAFF.

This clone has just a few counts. The CDR3 loop is CASSISHSTSNQPQHF. In DNA, the CDR3 is TGTGCCAGTAGTATAAGTCACAGCACTAGCAATCAGCCCCAGCATTTT. The chain couples TRBV19 to TRBJ1-5; no reliable D call. The V gene's germline CDR1 is LNHDA and CDR2 SQIVND (reference sequence). The CDR3 spans 16 residues. Trimming cost V 2 bases and J 0 bases, with 11 bases left between them. The full variable domain, completed using reference TRBV19 and TRBJ1-5, is DGGITQSPKYLFRKEGQNVTLSCEQNLNHDAMYWYRQDPGQGLRLIYYSQIVNDFQKGDIAEGYSVSREKKESFPLTVTSAQKNPTAFYLCASSISHSTSNQPQHFGDGTRLSIL.

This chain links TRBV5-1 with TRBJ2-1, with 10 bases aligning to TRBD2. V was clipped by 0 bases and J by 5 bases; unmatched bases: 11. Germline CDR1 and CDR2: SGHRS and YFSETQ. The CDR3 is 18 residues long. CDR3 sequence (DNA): TGCGCCAGCAGCTTGGCTTGGCTAGCGGGAGATAGTGACAATGAGCAGTTCTTC. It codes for CASSLAWLAGDSDNEQFF.

In DNA form, the CDR3 reads TGTGCCAGCAGCTTAGATCCTGGAAACACCATATATTTT. It encodes CASSLDPGNTIYF. The V call is TRBV7-2, the J call TRBJ1-3; D is unresolved. Germline CDR1 SGHTA, CDR2 FQGNSA. V lost 1 base to trimming and J lost 2 bases, with 3 bases between them. The CDR3 is 13 residues long.

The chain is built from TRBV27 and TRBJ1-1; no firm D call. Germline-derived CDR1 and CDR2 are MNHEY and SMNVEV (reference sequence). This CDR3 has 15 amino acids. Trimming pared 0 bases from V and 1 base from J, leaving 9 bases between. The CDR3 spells CASSLSVGQNTEAFF. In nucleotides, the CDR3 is TGTGCCAGCAGTTTATCGGTAGGGCAGAACACTGAAGCTTTCTTT.

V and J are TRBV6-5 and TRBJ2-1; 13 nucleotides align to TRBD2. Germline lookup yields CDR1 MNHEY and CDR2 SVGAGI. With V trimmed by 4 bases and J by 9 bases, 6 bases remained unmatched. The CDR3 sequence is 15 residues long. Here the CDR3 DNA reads TGTGCCAGCAGTTTGACTAGCGGGAGGAGTACTGAGCAGTTCTTC. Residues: CASSLTSGRSTEQFF.

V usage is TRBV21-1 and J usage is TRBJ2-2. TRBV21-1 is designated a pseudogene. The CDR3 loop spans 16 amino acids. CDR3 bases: TGTGCCAGCAGCAAAGTGGGTTCCGTCGATACCGGGGAGCTGTTTTTT. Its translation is CASSKVGSVDTGELFF.

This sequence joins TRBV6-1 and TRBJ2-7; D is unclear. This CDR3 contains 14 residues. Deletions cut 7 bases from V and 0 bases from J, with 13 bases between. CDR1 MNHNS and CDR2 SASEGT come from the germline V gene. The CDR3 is CASNIWGSSYEQYF. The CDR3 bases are TGTGCCAGCAATATTTGGGGTTCCTCCTACGAGCAGTACTTC.

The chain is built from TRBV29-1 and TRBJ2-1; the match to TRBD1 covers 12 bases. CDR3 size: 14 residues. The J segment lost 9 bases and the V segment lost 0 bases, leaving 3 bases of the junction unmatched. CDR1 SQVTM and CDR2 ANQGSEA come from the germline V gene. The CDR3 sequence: CSVEEGQGAGEQFF. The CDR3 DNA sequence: TGCAGCGTTGAAGAGGGACAGGGGGCAGGTGAGCAGTTCTTC.

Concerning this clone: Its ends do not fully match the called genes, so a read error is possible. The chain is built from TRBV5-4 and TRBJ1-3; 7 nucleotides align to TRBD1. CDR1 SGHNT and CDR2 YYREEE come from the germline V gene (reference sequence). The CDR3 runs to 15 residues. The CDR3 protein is CASSSLTGNTGELLF. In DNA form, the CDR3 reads TGTGCCAGCAGCTCATTGACAGGGAACACCGGGGAGCTGCTTTTT. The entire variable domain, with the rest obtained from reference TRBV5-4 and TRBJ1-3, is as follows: ETGVTQSPTHLIKTRGQQVTLRCSSQSGHNTVSWYQQALGQGPQFIFQYYREEENGRGNFPPRFSGLQFPNYSSELNVNALELDDSALYLCASSSLTGNTGELLFGEGSWLTVV.

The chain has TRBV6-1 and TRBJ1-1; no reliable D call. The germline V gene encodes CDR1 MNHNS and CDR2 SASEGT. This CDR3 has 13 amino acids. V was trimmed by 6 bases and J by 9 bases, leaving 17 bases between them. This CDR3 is CASSLGLERKAFF. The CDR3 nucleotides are TGTGCCAGCAGCCTAGGGTTGGAGAGAAAAGCTTTCTTT.

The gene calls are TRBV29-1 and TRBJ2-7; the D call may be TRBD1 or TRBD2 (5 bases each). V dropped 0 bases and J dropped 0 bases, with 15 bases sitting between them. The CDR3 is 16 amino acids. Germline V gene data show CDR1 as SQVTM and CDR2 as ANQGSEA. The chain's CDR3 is CSVEDKGTGLSYEQYF. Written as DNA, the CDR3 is TGCAGCGTTGAAGATAAAGGGACGGGGCTCTCCTACGAGCAGTACTTC.

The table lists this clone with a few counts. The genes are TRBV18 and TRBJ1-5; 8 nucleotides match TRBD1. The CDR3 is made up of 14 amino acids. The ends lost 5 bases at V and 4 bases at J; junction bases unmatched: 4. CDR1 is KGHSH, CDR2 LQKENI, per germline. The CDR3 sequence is CASSAGQENQPQHF. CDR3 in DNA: TGTGCCAGCTCAGCGGGACAGGAGAATCAGCCCCAGCATTTT. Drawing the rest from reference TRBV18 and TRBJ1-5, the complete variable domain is NAGVMQNPRHLVRRRGQEARLRCSPMKGHSHVYWYRQLPEEGLKFMVYLQKENIIDESGMPKERFSAEFPKEGPSILRIQQVVRGDSAAYFCASSAGQENQPQHFGDGTRLSIL.

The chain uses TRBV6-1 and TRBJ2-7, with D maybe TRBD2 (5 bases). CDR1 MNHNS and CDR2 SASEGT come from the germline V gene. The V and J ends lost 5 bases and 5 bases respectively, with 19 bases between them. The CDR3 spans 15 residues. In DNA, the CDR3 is TGTGCCAGCAGTATAAAAGACTACCTTTCCGACGAGCAGTACTTC. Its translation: CASSIKDYLSDEQYF.

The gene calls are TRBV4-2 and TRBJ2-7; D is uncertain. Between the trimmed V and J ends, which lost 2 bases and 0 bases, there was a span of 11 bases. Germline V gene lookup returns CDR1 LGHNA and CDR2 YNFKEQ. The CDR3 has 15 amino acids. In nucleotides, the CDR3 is TGTGCCAGCAGCCAACTGGCCGCTAGCTCCTACGAGCAGTACTTC. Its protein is CASSQLAASSYEQYF.

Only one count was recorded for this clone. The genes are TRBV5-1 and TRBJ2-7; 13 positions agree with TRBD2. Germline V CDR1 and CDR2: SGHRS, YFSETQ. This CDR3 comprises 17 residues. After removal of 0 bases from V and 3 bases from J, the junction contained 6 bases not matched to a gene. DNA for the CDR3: TGCGCCAGCAGCTTGGAACCGGGACTAGCGGGATTCTACGAGCAGTACTTC. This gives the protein CASSLEPGLAGFYEQYF.

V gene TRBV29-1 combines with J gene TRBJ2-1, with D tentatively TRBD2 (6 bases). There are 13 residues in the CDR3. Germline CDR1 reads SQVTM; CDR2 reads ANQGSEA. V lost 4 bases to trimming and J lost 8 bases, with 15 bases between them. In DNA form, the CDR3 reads TGCAGCGTTGGCTTAGCGGTTAGGGATGAGCAGTTCTTC. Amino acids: CSVGLAVRDEQFF.